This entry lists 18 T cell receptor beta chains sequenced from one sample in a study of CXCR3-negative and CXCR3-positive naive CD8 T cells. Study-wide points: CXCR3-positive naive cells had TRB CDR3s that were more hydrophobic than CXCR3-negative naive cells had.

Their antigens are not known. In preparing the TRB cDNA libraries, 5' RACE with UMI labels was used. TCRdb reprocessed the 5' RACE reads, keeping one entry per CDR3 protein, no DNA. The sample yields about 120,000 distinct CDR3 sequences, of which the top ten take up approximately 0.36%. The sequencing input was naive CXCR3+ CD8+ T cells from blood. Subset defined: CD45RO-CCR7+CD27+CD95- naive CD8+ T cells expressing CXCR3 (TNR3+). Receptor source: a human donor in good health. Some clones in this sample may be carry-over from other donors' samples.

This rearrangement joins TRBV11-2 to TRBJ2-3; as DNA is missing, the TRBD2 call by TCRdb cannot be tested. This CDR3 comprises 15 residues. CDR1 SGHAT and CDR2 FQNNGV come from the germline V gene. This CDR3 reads CASSFAGGSTDTQYF.

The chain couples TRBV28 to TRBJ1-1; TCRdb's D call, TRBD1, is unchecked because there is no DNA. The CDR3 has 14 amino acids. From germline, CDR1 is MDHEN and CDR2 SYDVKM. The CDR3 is CASSPLRGGTEAFF.

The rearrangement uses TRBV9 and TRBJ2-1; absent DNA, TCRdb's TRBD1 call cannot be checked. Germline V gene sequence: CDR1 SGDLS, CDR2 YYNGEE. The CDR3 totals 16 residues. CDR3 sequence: CASSVDQGAPYNEQFF.

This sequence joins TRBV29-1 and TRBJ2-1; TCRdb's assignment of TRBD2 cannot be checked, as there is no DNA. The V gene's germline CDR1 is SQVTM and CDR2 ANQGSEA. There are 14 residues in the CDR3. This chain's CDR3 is CSVEGTSGYNEQFF.

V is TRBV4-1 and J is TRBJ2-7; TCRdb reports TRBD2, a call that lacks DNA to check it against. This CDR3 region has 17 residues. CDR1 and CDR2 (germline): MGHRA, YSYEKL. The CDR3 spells CASSQYPSGGGSYEQYF.

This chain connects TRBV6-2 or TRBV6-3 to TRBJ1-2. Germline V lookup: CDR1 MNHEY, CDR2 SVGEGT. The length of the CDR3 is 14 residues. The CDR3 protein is CASIRVGSDYGYTF.

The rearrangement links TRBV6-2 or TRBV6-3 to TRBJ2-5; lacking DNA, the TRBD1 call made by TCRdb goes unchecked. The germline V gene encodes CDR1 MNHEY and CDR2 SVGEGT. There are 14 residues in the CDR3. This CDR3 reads CASSPPDPEETQYF.

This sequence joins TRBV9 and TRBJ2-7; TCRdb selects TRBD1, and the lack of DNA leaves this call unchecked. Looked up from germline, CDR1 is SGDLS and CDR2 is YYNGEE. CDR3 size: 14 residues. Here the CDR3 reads CASSLGTGPYEQYF.

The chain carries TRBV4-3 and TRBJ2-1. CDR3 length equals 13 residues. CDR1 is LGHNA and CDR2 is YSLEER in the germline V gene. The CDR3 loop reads CASSQKGGTEQFF.

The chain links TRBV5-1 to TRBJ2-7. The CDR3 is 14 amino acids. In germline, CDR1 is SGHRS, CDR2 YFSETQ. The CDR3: CASSLLGGPSEQYF. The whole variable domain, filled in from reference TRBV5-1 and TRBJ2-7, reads KAGVTQTPRYLIKTRGQQVTLSCSPISGHRSVSWYQQTPGQGLQFLFEYFSETQRNKGNFPGRFSGRQFSNSRSEMNVSTLELGDSALYLCASSLLGGPSEQYFGPGTRLTVT.

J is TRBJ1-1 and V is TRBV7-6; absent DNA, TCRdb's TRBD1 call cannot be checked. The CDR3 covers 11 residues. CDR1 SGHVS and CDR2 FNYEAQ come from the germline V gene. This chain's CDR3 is CASSLFGQVEF.

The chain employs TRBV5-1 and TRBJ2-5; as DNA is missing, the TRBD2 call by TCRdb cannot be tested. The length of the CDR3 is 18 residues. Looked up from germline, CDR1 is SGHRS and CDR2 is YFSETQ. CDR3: CASSLLASGMGLQETQYF.

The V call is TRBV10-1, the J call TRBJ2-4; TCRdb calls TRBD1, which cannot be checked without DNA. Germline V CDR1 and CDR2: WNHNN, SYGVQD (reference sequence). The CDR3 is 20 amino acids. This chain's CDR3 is CASSEEGQKRDILAKNIQYF.

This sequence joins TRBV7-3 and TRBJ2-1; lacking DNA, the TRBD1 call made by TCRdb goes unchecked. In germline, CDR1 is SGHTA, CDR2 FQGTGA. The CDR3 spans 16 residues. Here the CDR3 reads CASSLWGGGSYNEQFF.

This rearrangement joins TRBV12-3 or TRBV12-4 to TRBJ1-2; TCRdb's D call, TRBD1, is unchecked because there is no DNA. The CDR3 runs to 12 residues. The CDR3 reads CASRDRGGGYTF.

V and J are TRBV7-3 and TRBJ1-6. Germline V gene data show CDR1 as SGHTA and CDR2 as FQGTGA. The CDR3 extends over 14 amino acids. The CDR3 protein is CARREDGTNSPLHF.

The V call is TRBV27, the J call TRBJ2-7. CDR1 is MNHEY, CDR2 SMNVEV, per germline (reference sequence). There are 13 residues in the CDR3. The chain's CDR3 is CASSFGPRDEQYF.

CDR3: CASARGNYGYTF. The genes are TRBV7-9 and TRBJ1-2. This CDR3 has 12 residues. Germline V CDR1 and CDR2: SEHNR, FQNEAQ (reference sequence).